Listed here are 8 T cell receptor beta chains from one sample, sequenced in a study of cytomegalovirus exposure and HLA in healthy donors. Clones were read by immunoSEQ multiplex PCR, and TCRdb kept only the in-frame ones, dropping some. This sample has about 220,000 clones, with approximately 88% found just once. The sequenced sample was PBMCs. Every receptor here comes from a woman aged 25 to 39 in good health and CMV-seropositive.

V gene TRBV5-1 combines with J gene TRBJ2-7, with D possibly being TRBD2 (7 bases). The CDR3 length is 14 residues. Trimming pared 0 bases from V and 2 bases from J, leaving 9 bases between. Germline V CDR1 and CDR2: SGHRS, YFSETQ. In DNA, the CDR3 is TGCGCCAGCAGCTTGGGGCGGGGGCCCTACGAGCAGTACTTC. Translating gives CASSLGRGPYEQYF. Using reference TRBV5-1 and TRBJ2-7 for the parts outside the CDR3, the full variable domain is KAGVTQTPRYLIKTRGQQVTLSCSPISGHRSVSWYQQTPGQGLQFLFEYFSETQRNKGNFPGRFSGRQFSNSRSEMNVSTLELGDSALYLCASSLGRGPYEQYFGPGTRLTVT.

There are a few counts of this clone. The rearrangement links TRBV30 to TRBJ1-3, with TRBD1 matching over 9 bases. Germline lookup yields CDR1 GTSNPN and CDR2 SVGIG (reference sequence). CDR3 length: 13 residues. V dropped 3 bases and J dropped 4; count of bases not matched to a gene: 1. The CDR3 DNA follows: TGTGCCTGGAGCGGGACAGGGGGAAACACCATATATTTT. Its protein is CAWSGTGGNTIYF.

Of note for this clone: The sample has other DNA sequences that encode this CDR3 too. This chain links TRBV27 with TRBJ2-7; no definite D call. The CDR3 contains 11 residues. Germline-derived CDR1 and CDR2 are MNHEY and SMNVEV (reference sequence). V was pared by 3 bases and J by 4 bases, with 4 bases between. In DNA, the CDR3 is TGTGCCAGCAGTTTCGGTTACGAGCAGTACTTC. It yields the protein CASSFGYEQYF.

About this clone itself: This specimen includes other DNA sequences encoding the same CDR3. This chain connects TRBV7-9 to TRBJ2-7; a possible D gene is TRBD2 (5 bases). CDR3 length: 12 amino acids. The ends were cut back, 4 bases at V and 5 bases at J, with 9 bases in the middle. Germline values: CDR1 SEHNR, CDR2 FQNEAQ (reference sequence). The chain's CDR3 is CASSSTGDEQYF. CDR3 DNA sequence: TGTGCCAGCAGCTCAACCGGGGACGAGCAGTACTTC.

The V gene is TRBV15, the J gene TRBJ1-1, with D possibly matching TRBD1 (6 bases). Trimming left V 7 bases short and J 2 bases short, with 14 bases between. The CDR3 loop spans 14 amino acids. CDR1 and CDR2 from the germline V gene are LNHNV and YYDKDF (reference sequence). The CDR3 protein is CATKPDSLNTEAFF. DNA of the CDR3: TGTGCCACCAAACCGGACAGTTTAAACACTGAAGCTTTCTTT.

The gene calls are TRBV9 and TRBJ2-7; possibly TRBD2 for D (5 bases). The CDR3 is 14 residues long. CDR1 is SGDLS and CDR2 is YYNGEE in the germline V gene. V was shortened by 0 bases and J by 2 bases, with 9 bases between the two germline ends. DNA for the CDR3: TGTGCCAGCAGCGTAGAAGTGGGAGCCTACGAGCAGTACTTC. Its protein is CASSVEVGAYEQYF.

In the case of this clone: Relative to the germline gene, one junction end is altered; a read error may explain this. The genes are TRBV23-1 and TRBJ1-2; 8 positions agree with TRBD1. TRBV23-1 is an open reading frame whose function is uncertain. The CDR3 extends over 18 amino acids. The chain's CDR3 is CASSHSVTPRQGFVQPPF. In DNA form, the CDR3 reads TGCGCCAGCAGTCACTCAGTAACCCCGAGACAGGGGTTCGTACAGCCCCCCTTC.

The J gene is TRBJ1-5, the V gene TRBV13; possibly TRBD1 for D (5 bases). The V end was cut by 5 bases, the J end by 1 base, with 12 bases between. This CDR3 region has 15 residues. Germline CDR1 PRHDT, CDR2 FYEKMQ (reference sequence). The CDR3 DNA sequence: TGTGCCAGCAGCCAGGGAAGAGGGAGCAATCAGCCCCAGCATTTT. It codes for CASSQGRGSNQPQHF.